The 28 T cell receptor beta chains reported below all come from one sample, sequenced in a study of Graves' ophthalmopathy and Graves' hyperthyroidism. For repertoire sequencing, the TCR beta CDR3 regions were amplified from RNA transcripts. First-round RT-PCR used HTBI primers; second-round multiplex PCR followed. One entry per CDR3 protein, called by TCRdb with MiXCR from the multiplex PCR reads. The sample lists around 1,200,000 distinct CDR3 sequences; about two fifths were seen once. The specimen was peripheral blood or thyroid tissue (not recorded which). These receptors were collected from an adult man with Graves' hyperthyroidism.

The chain links TRBV5-1 to TRBJ2-7; D perhaps matches TRBD2 (6 bases). The ends were cut back, 7 bases at V and 6 bases at J, with 17 bases in the middle. This CDR3 is built from 13 residues. Looked up from germline, CDR1 is SGHRS and CDR2 is YFSETQ. The CDR3, as DNA: TGCGCCAGCGGTGGGGCCGCGCGGGGCGAGCAGTACTTC. Translated, it gives CASGGAARGEQYF.

This clonotype appeared many times. This chain joins TRBV5-1 and TRBJ2-7; TRBD1 agrees at 7 bases. The ends lost 5 bases at V and 4 bases at J; junction bases unmatched: 15. The CDR3 loop spans 16 amino acids. In germline, CDR1 is SGHRS, CDR2 YFSETQ. In DNA form, the CDR3 reads TGCGCCAGCAGTTACATAACCGGGACAGACACTTACGAGCAGTACTTC. Its protein product is CASSYITGTDTYEQYF.

The CDR3 is CASSGQDSPLHF. The CDR3 DNA follows: TGTGCCAGCAGTGGGCAGGACTCACCCCTCCACTTT. The chain links TRBV2 to TRBJ1-6, with D unresolved. CDR3 length: 12 residues. V lost 4 bases and J 10 bases, leaving 8 bases between the germline ends. Germline values: CDR1 SNHLY, CDR2 FYNNEI.

The chain employs TRBV20-1 and TRBJ2-5; 10 bases agree with TRBD1. Germline CDR1 DFQATT, CDR2 SNEGSKA (reference sequence). Trimming cost V 0 bases and J 5 bases; bases outside gene matches: 6. CDR3 size: 15 residues. In DNA form, the CDR3 reads TGCAGTGCTAGAGATAGGACAGGGGGTGCCGAGACCCAGTACTTC. Its translation: CSARDRTGGAETQYF.

This clonotype was counted between two and nine times. J is TRBJ1-6 and V is TRBV7-2; D is unclear. The CDR3 extends over 14 amino acids. In germline, CDR1 is SGHTA, CDR2 FQGNSA. Trimming left V 7 bases short and J 4 bases short, with 11 bases between. As DNA, the CDR3 is TGTGCCAGCAACCCCCTCGGGTATAATTCACCCCTCCACTTT. It encodes CASNPLGYNSPLHF.

This clonotype was seen at least ten times. The J gene is TRBJ1-2, the V gene TRBV10-3; no clear D gene. The CDR3 loop spans 15 amino acids. Germline V CDR1 and CDR2: ENHRY, SYGVKD. Between the trimmed V and J ends, which lost 6 bases and 2 bases, there was a span of 16 bases. CDR3 DNA sequence: TGTGCCATCAGGGAAACACAGCGAACGAACTATGGCTACACCTTC. It codes for CAIRETQRTNYGYTF.

The table lists this clonotype with many counts. The chain combines TRBV4-1 with TRBJ1-5, with D unresolved. The CDR3 spans 17 residues. The V end lost 1 base, the J end lost 3 bases, and 16 bases lay between the germline ends. Germline CDR1 is MGHRA and CDR2 is YSYEKL. CDR3 sequence: CASSQAKGGTINQPQHF. CDR3 bases: TGCGCCAGCAGCCAAGCAAAGGGCGGAACGATCAATCAGCCCCAGCATTTT.

This clonotype was seen only once. This chain uses TRBV15 with TRBJ2-5; a possible D gene is TRBD2 (6 bases). The CDR3 loop spans 15 amino acids. Germline values: CDR1 LNHNV, CDR2 YYDKDF (reference sequence). V lost 4 bases to trimming and J lost 5 bases, with 17 bases between them. CDR3 DNA sequence: TGTGCCACCAGCAATAGACTAGTGGGCGGGGAGACCCAGTACTTC. This gives the protein CATSNRLVGGETQYF.

This clonotype was observed at least ten times. The V gene is TRBV2, the J gene TRBJ2-5, with 7 positions matching TRBD1. Germline V gives CDR1 SNHLY, CDR2 FYNNEI. This CDR3 spans 14 amino acids. The junction had 9 bases not matched to a gene; V was cut back by 7 bases and J by 4 bases. The DNA for the CDR3 is TGTGCCAGCATCGAGACAGGGTATGCAGAGACCCAGTACTTC. This codes for CASIETGYAETQYF.

This clonotype was seen a handful of times. The chain joins TRBV5-1 to TRBJ2-5; D is undetermined. Trimming took off 0 bases at V and 2 bases at J, with 11 bases between the two ends. The CDR3 covers 15 residues. Germline V gives CDR1 SGHRS, CDR2 YFSETQ. CDR3: CASSLAETLQETQYF. The CDR3 DNA sequence: TGCGCCAGCAGCTTGGCCGAGACACTTCAAGAGACCCAGTACTTC. Filled out from reference TRBV5-1 and TRBJ2-5, the complete variable domain reads KAGVTQTPRYLIKTRGQQVTLSCSPISGHRSVSWYQQTPGQGLQFLFEYFSETQRNKGNFPGRFSGRQFSNSRSEMNVSTLELGDSALYLCASSLAETLQETQYFGPGTRLLVL.

As for this clonotype: One end of the junction fails to match germline, which may point to a read error. The V gene is TRBV2, the J gene TRBJ2-6; D may be TRBD1 (6 bases). Germline CDR1 is SNHLY and CDR2 is FYNNEI. The CDR3 loop spans 11 amino acids. The DNA of the CDR3 is TGTGCCAGCATTAGGGGGAACACTGAAGCTTTC. This codes for CASIRGNTEAF.

This clonotype was detected many times. This chain joins TRBV5-1 and TRBJ1-2; D gene uncertain. The germline CDR1 and CDR2 sequences are SGHRS and YFSETQ. The CDR3 spans 15 residues. The V and J ends lost 5 bases and 5 bases respectively, with 19 bases between them. CDR3 protein: CASRGVDGTRYGYTF. The CDR3 DNA follows: TGCGCCAGCAGGGGAGTTGACGGAACTCGTTATGGCTACACCTTC.

As for this clonotype: A much larger clone sits a single nucleotide away, making a read error possible. The conserved final phenylalanine or tryptophan is absent from the CDR3, which likely points to a read error. The chain is built from TRBV2 and TRBJ1-2, with D maybe TRBD1 (6 bases). Trimming cost V 2 bases and J 4 bases, with 14 bases left between them. Germline CDR1 reads SNHLY; CDR2 reads FYNNEI. The CDR3 covers 15 residues. The CDR3 sequence is CASSERQAATYGYTS. In DNA, the CDR3 is TGTGCCAGCAGTGAACGACAGGCCGCTACCTATGGCTACACCTCC.

The table lists this clonotype with a few counts. The V gene is TRBV3-1, the J gene TRBJ1-1; D is unclear. The CDR3 loop spans 14 amino acids. With 4 bases removed from V and 3 bases from J, the gap between germline ends came to 12 bases. Germline assignment: CDR1 LGHDT and CDR2 YNNKEL (reference sequence). DNA of the CDR3: TGTGCCAGCAGCCTACTCCCGGCCGACACTGAAGCTTTCTTT. Residues: CASSLLPADTEAFF.

This clonotype was seen more than once but under ten times. This sequence joins TRBV2 and TRBJ2-7; maybe TRBD1 (6 bases). This CDR3 is built from 16 residues. Per germline, CDR1 SNHLY and CDR2 FYNNEI. The germline V and J ends were trimmed by 8 bases and 7 bases, with 27 bases remaining between them. The chain's CDR3 is CASGSEGTPVGEEQYF. The CDR3, as DNA: TGTGCCAGCGGTTCCGAGGGGACACCCGTCGGGGAGGAGCAGTACTTC.

This chain joins TRBV29-1 and TRBJ2-5; D is uncertain. This CDR3 comprises 12 residues. The germline CDR1 and CDR2 sequences are SQVTM and ANQGSEA. V shed 8 bases and J shed 5 bases, with 15 bases lying between them. The CDR3 region is CSQSTQGETQYF. The CDR3 DNA reads TGCAGCCAATCGACACAAGGGGAGACCCAGTACTTC.

This clonotype occurred many times. The V gene is TRBV20-1, the J gene TRBJ1-5; D is undetermined. Trimming removed 6 bases from V and 1 base from J, with 10 bases in between. CDR3 length: 13 residues. Looked up from germline, CDR1 is DFQATT and CDR2 is SNEGSKA (reference sequence). CDR3 loop: CSAVGRSNQPQHF. The DNA for the CDR3 is TGCAGTGCGGTTGGAAGAAGCAATCAGCCCCAGCATTTT.

The V call is TRBV14, the J call TRBJ1-2; a weak D match, TRBD1 (5 bases). V shed 5 bases and J shed 6 bases, with 13 bases lying between them. CDR1 and CDR2 (germline): SGHDN, FVKESK. This CDR3 spans 13 amino acids. CDR3: CASSSRGSDGYTF. CDR3 nucleotide sequence: TGTGCCAGCAGCAGCCGGGGCTCCGATGGCTACACCTTC.

This clonotype turned up a few times. The chain carries TRBV29-1 and TRBJ1-4, with D hard to call. CDR1 and CDR2 from the germline V gene are SQVTM and ANQGSEA. V was shortened by 7 bases and J by 8 bases, with 14 bases between the two germline ends. CDR3 length: 12 residues. CDR3 residues: CSGQANGEKLFF. The CDR3 DNA sequence: TGCAGCGGTCAAGCTAATGGAGAAAAACTGTTTTTT. The variable domain in full, completed from reference TRBV29-1 and TRBJ1-4, reads SAVISQKPSRDICQRGTSLTIQCQVDSQVTMMFWYRQQPGQSLTLIATANQGSEATYESGFVIDKFPISRPNLTFSTLTVSNMSPEDSSIYLCSGQANGEKLFFGSGTQLSVL.

This clonotype was picked up a small number of times. The chain joins TRBV25-1 to TRBJ1-2, with 7 bases fitting TRBD1. CDR3 size: 14 residues. Germline trimming cut 6 bases from V and 4 bases from J; bases unmatched to any gene: 8. CDR1 is MGHDK, CDR2 SYGVNS, per germline. CDR3 in amino acids: CASRAGTVVYGYTF. CDR3 coding DNA: TGTGCCAGCAGAGCCGGGACAGTAGTCTATGGCTACACCTTC.

This chain connects TRBV12-3 or TRBV12-4 to TRBJ1-6; D not certain. There are 15 residues in the CDR3. V was trimmed by 7 bases and J by 0 bases, leaving 10 bases between them. The CDR3 protein is CASTPGSSYNSPLHF. CDR3 coding DNA: TGTGCCAGCACTCCCGGTAGCTCCTATAATTCACCCCTCCACTTT.

This clonotype was observed a few times. This rearrangement joins TRBV28 to TRBJ1-2, with 7 bases lining up with TRBD1. There are 13 residues in the CDR3. The junction had 6 bases not matched to a gene; V was cut back by 5 bases and J by 6 bases. Germline lookup yields CDR1 MDHEN and CDR2 SYDVKM. The CDR3 region is CASSKTGIDGYTF. Written as DNA, the CDR3 is TGTGCCAGCAGTAAGACAGGGATCGATGGCTACACCTTC.

V usage is TRBV29-1 and J usage is TRBJ2-7, with no clear D. This CDR3 comprises 13 residues. Trimming stripped 3 bases from V and 1 base from J, with 10 bases between. Germline V gene data show CDR1 as SQVTM and CDR2 as ANQGSEA. For the CDR3, the DNA is TGCAGCGTTGAGCCTCTGGATTCCTACGAGCAGTACTTC. It encodes CSVEPLDSYEQYF.

This clonotype was picked up many times. V and J are TRBV11-2 and TRBJ2-7; the match to TRBD1 covers 9 bases. The V segment lost 0 bases and the J segment 3 bases; nucleotides outside the gene matches: 3. Germline values: CDR1 SGHAT, CDR2 FQNNGV. This CDR3 region has 15 residues. CDR3 DNA sequence: TGTGCCAGCAGCTTAGAAGGGACAGGGTACTACGAGCAGTACTTC. Its protein is CASSLEGTGYYEQYF.

This clonotype has a count of ten or more. J is TRBJ2-7 and V is TRBV7-8; 12 bases align to TRBD2. V lost 1 base and J lost 3; bases outside the gene matches: 7. Germline CDR1 and CDR2: SGHVS and FQNEAQ. CDR3 length: 17 residues. CDR3 nucleotides: TGTGCCAGCAGCTTAGGCCCACGACTAGCGGGAGTCTACGAGCAGTACTTC. This codes for CASSLGPRLAGVYEQYF.

This clonotype came up once. This chain joins TRBV29-1 and TRBJ2-5; 11 bases are shared with TRBD2. The CDR3 contains 14 residues. V shed 3 bases, J shed 3 bases, and the junction held 3 bases outside the gene matches. CDR1 is SQVTM and CDR2 is ANQGSEA in the germline V gene. CDR3: CSVDLGLAEETQYF. The CDR3 DNA reads TGCAGCGTTGATCTGGGACTAGCGGAAGAGACCCAGTACTTC.

This clonotype was detected only a few times. CDR3 amino acids: CSASPRGTGGTGELFF. The CDR3 DNA reads TGCAGTGCTAGCCCACGGGGGACAGGGGGCACCGGGGAGCTGTTTTTT. The J gene is TRBJ2-2, the V gene TRBV20-1; 11 bases match TRBD1. CDR1 is DFQATT, CDR2 SNEGSKA, per germline (reference sequence). This CDR3 contains 16 residues. V trimming: 3 bases; J trimming: 4 bases; junction bases outside the gene matches: 7.

The chain is built from TRBV7-2 and TRBJ1-4, with D possibly matching TRBD1 (6 bases). V gave up 2 bases and J gave up 8 bases, with 15 bases separating them. This CDR3 has 15 residues. Germline V gives CDR1 SGHTA, CDR2 FQGNSA. CDR3 region: CASSLYSTGGEKLFF. CDR3 sequence (DNA): TGTGCCAGCAGCTTATATTCGACAGGAGGGGAAAAACTGTTTTTT.